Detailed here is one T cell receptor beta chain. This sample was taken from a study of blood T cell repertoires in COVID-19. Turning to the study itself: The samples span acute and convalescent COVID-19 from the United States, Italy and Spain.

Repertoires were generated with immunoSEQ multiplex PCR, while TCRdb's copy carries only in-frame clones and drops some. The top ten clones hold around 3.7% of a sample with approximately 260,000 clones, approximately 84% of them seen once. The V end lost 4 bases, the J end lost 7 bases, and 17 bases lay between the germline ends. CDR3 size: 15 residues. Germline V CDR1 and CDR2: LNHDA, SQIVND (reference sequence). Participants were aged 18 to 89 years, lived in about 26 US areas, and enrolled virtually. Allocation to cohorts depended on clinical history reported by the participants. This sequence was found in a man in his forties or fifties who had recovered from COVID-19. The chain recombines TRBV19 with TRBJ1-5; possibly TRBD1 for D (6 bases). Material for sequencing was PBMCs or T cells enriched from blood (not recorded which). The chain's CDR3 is CASSRRGGRQQPQHF. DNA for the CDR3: TGTGCCAGTAGTAGAAGGGGGGGCCGACAACAGCCCCAGCATTTT.